The text below deals with one TCR delta chain. Its antigen remains unidentified. This specimen comes from a study of Vδ1+ human thymocytes. Study results and caveats: Unlike peripheral blood Vdelta1+ controls, thymic delta-chain sequences included 20% to 25% Vdelta2 and few Vdelta3. Donors shared many TRG clonotypes but few TRD clonotypes. In the thymus, TRG and TRD repertoires looked highly polyclonal with Gaussian CDR3 lengths.

Purity of the sorted Vdelta1+ thymocytes ranged from 98% to 99.6%. Extracted RNA was reverse transcribed into cDNA. Pooled V-gene forward primers with one constant-region reverse primer generated the CDR3 amplicons by multiplex PCR. TCRdb reran clone calling via CATT on the multiplex PCR reads. The table lists about 75,000 delta-chain clones, around 34% of them singletons. This CDR3 contains 19 residues. Germline V gene sequence: CDR1 TSWWSYY, CDR2 QGS. The V end lost 2 bases, the J end lost 0 bases, and 22 bases lay between the germline ends. This receptor was taken from a boy younger than two who had congenital heart surgery. This chain links TRDV1 with TRDJ1; possibly TRDD3 for D (6 bases). The material sequenced was Vdelta1+ gamma-delta thymocytes from the thymus. Specified subset: FACS-sorted CD3+ TCRalphabeta- TCRVdelta1+ TCRVdelta2- thymocytes. This chain's CDR3 is CALGEFTLRGGRYTDKLIF. The CDR3 coding sequence is TGTGCTCTTGGGGAATTTACCCTTCGTGGGGGTCGATACACCGATAAACTCATCTTT.